This T cell receptor (beta chain) was profiled in a study of blood T cell repertoires in COVID-19. Study as a whole: Samples of COVID-19 (acute and convalescent) were obtained from the United States, Italy and Spain. Sample material is recorded as cDNA or gDNA derived from T cells, B-cell-depleted T cells, or PBMCs.

In the original processing: Amplification of reference gene primers provided the estimated nucleated cell counts. Using immunoSEQ multiplex PCR, the repertoire was profiled, and TCRdb retains in-frame clones only, with some absent. V, J and clone size are those of that table, while D and trimming were read from the DNA. The sample has over 70,000 clones, roughly four fifths seen once. This CDR3 comprises 13 residues. Trimming pared 5 bases from V and 4 bases from J, leaving 11 bases between. The rearrangement joins TRBV12-3 or TRBV12-4 to TRBJ1-1, with D uncertain. Sequencing was done on a sample of peripheral blood. This TCR derives from a man aged 55-75 years with acute or convalescent COVID-19. The CDR3 protein is CASSPRQSTEAFF. The DNA for the CDR3 is TGTGCCAGCAGTCCGCGACAATCCACTGAAGCTTTCTTT.